This record concerns one TCR beta chain sequence. The sample comes from a study of cytomegalovirus exposure and HLA in healthy donors. PCR used 60 Vbeta primers and 13 Jbeta primers. Generated by immunoSEQ multiplex PCR, the TCRdb table keeps only in-frame clones and is missing some. The profile shows some 150,000 clones, nearly 80% of them singletons. The CDR3 consists of 12 residues. Germline assignment: CDR1 SQVTM and CDR2 ANQGSEA. V dropped 8 bases and J dropped 6; count of bases not matched to a gene: 7. The genes are TRBV29-1 and TRBJ1-2, with 9 bases fitting TRBD1. Sequencing input: PBMCs. The receptor's source is a man aged 35-49 years in good health and CMV-seropositive. Written as DNA, the CDR3 is TGCAGCTCAACAGGGGGCGATGATGGCTACACCTTC. This sequence encodes CSSTGGDDGYTF.